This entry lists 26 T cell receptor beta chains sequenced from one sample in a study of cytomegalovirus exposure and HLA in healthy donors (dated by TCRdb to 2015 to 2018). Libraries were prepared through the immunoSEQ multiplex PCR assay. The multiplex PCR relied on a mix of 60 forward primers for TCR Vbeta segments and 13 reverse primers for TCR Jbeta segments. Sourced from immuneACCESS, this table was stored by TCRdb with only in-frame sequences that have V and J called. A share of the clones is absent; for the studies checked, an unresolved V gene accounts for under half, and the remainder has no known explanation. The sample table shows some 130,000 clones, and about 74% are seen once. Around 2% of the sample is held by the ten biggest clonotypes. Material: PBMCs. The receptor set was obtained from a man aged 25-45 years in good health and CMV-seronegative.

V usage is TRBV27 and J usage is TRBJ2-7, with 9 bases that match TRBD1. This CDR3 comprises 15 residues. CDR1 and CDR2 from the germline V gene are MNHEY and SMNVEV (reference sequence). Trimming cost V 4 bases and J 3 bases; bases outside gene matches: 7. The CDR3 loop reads CASSSDRGSLYEQYF. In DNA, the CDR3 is TGTGCCAGCAGTTCAGACAGGGGGTCTCTCTACGAGCAGTACTTC.

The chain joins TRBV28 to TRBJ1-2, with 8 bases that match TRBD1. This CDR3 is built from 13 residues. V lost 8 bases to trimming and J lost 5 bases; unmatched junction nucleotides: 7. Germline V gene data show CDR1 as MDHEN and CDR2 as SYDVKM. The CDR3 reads CASRDRGRYGYTF. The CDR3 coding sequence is TGTGCCAGCCGTGACAGGGGACGGTATGGCTACACCTTC.

The DNA for the CDR3 is TGCGCCAGCAGACGTCTGGCGACACCTGCTAACTATGGCTACACCTTC. Its protein is CASRRLATPANYGYTF. The chain couples TRBV5-1 to TRBJ1-2, with D unresolved. The CDR3 runs to 16 residues. Germline V gene data show CDR1 as SGHRS and CDR2 as YFSETQ. Trimming cost V 5 bases and J 0 bases, with 17 bases left between them.

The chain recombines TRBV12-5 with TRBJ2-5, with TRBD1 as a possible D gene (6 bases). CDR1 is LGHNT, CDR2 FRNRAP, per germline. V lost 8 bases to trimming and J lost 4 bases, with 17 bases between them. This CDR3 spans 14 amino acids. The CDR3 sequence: CASNPSQGPETQYF. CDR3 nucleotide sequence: TGTGCTAGTAACCCTTCACAGGGTCCAGAGACCCAGTACTTC.

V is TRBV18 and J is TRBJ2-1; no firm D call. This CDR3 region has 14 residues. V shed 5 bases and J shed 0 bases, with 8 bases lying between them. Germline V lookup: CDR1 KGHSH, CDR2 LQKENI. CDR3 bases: TGTGCCAGCTCAGTTGACATCTCCTACAATGAGCAGTTCTTC. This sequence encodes CASSVDISYNEQFF.

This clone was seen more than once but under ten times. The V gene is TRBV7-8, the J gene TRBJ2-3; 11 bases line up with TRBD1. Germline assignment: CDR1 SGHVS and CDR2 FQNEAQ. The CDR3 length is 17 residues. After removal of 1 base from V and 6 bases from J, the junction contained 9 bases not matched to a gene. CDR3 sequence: CASSLEDRGRMLDTQYF. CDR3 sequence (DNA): TGTGCCAGCAGCTTAGAGGACAGGGGGCGAATGTTGGATACGCAGTATTTT.

The CDR3 spells CASSSLTGATQETQYF. CDR3 sequence (DNA): TGCGCCAGCAGCTCGTTGACAGGGGCCACCCAAGAGACCCAGTACTTC. This chain joins TRBV5-1 and TRBJ2-5; TRBD1 matches 8 bases. CDR1 SGHRS and CDR2 YFSETQ come from the germline V gene. This CDR3 contains 16 residues. The trim removed 3 bases at V and 1 base at J, leaving 8 bases unmatched.

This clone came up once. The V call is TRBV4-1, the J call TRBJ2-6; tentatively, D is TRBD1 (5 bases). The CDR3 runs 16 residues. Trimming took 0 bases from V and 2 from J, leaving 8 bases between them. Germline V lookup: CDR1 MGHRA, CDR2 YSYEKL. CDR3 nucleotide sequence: TGCGCCAGCAGCCAAGATAGGGGAACTGGGGCCAACGTCCTGACTTTC. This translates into CASSQDRGTGANVLTF.

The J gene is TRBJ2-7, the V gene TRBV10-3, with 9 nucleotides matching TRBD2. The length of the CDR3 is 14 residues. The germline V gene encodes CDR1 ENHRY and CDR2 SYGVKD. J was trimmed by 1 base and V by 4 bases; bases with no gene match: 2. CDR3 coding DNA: TGTGCCATCAGTGGACTAGCGGAATCCTACGAGCAGTACTTC. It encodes CAISGLAESYEQYF.

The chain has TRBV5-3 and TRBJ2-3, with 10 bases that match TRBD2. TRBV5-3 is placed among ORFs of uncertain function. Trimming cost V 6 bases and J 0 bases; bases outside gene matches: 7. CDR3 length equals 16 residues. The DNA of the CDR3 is TGTGCCAGAACCCCGAGGACTAGCGGAAGCACAGATACGCAGTATTTT. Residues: CARTPRTSGSTDTQYF.

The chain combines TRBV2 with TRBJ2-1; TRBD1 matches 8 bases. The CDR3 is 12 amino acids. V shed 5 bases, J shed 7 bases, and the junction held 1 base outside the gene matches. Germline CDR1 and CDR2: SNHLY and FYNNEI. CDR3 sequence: CASSTGGNEQFF. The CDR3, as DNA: TGTGCCAGCAGTACAGGGGGGAATGAGCAGTTCTTC.

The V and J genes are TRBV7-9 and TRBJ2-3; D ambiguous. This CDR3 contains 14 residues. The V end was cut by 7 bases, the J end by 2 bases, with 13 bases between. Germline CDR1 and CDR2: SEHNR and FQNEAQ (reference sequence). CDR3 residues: CASIPPVATDTQYF. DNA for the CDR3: TGTGCCAGCATCCCCCCGGTAGCCACAGATACGCAGTATTTT.

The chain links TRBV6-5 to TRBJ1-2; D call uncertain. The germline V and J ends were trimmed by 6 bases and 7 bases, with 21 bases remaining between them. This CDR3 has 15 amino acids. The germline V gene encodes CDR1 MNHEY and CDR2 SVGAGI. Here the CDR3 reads CASSPKWPPRGGYTF. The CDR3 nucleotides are TGTGCCAGCAGCCCAAAGTGGCCTCCCCGAGGTGGCTACACCTTC.

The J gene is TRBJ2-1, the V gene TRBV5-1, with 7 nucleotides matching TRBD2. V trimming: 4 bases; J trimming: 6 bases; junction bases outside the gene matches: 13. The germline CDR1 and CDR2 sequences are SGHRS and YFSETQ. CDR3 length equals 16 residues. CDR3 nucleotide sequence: TGCGCCAGCAGCGCACAGACTAGCCCCGTAGCCAATGAGCAGTTCTTC. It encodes CASSAQTSPVANEQFF.

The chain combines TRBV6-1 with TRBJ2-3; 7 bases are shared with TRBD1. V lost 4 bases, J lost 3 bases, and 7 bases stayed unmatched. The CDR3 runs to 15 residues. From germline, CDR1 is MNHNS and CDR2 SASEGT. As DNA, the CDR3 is TGTGCCAGCAGTGTTTCAAGGGGGCGGACAGATACGCAGTATTTT. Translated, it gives CASSVSRGRTDTQYF.

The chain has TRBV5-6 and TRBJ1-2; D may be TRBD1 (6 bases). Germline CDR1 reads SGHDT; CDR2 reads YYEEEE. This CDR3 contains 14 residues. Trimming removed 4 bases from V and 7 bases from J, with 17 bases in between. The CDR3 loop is CASSQTFQGLGYTF. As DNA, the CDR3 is TGTGCCAGCAGCCAAACCTTTCAGGGGCTTGGCTACACCTTC. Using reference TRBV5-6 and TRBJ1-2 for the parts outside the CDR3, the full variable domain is DAGVTQSPTHLIKTRGQQVTLRCSPKSGHDTVSWYQQALGQGPQFIFQYYEEEERQRGNFPDRFSGHQFPNYSSELNVNALLLGDSALYLCASSQTFQGLGYTFGSGTRLTVV.

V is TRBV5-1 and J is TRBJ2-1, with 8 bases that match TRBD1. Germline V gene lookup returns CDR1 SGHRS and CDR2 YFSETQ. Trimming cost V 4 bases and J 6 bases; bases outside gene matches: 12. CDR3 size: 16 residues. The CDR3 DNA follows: TGCGCCAGCAGCGGACAACCGGGACAGGCGGGCAATGAGCAGTTCTTC. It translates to CASSGQPGQAGNEQFF.

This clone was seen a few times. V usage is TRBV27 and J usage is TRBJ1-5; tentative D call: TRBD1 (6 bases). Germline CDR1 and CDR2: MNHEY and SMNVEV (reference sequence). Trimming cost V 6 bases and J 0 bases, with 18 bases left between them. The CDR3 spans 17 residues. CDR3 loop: CASSRRGGAYSNQPQHF. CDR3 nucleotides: TGTGCCAGCAGCCGCCGGGGGGGGGCGTATAGCAATCAGCCCCAGCATTTT.

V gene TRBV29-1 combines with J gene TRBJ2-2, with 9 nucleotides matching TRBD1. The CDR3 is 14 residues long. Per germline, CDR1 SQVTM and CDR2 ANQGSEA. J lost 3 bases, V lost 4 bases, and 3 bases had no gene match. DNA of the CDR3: TGCAGCGTTGGACAGGGGGTTCACACCGGGGAGCTGTTTTTT. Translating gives CSVGQGVHTGELFF.

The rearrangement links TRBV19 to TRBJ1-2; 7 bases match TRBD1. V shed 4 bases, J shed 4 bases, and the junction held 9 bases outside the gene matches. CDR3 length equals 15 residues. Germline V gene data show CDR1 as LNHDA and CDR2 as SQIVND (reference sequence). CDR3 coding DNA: TGTGCCAGTAGTAGGGACAGTCTGTCCGCCTATGGCTACACCTTC. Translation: CASSRDSLSAYGYTF.

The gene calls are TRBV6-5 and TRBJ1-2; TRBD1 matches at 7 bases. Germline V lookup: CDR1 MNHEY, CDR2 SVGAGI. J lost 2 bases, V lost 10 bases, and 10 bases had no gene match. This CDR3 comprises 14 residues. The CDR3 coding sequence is TGTGCCACCAATAGACAGGGTGGAAACTATGGCTACACCTTC. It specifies CATNRQGGNYGYTF.

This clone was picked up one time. The DNA for the CDR3 is TGTGCCAGCAGTGTCGGACTAGCGGGAGTAGGCTACGAGCAGTACTTC. Protein: CASSVGLAGVGYEQYF. The V call is TRBV6-6, the J call TRBJ2-7; 13 nucleotides agree with TRBD2. This CDR3 region has 16 residues. CDR1 and CDR2 (germline): MNHNY, SVGAGI (reference sequence). Unmatched junction bases numbered 7, after V lost 5 bases and J lost 3 bases.

CDR3 sequence reads: CASRRLAGRDEQFF. As DNA, the CDR3 is TGTGCCAGCAGGAGACTAGCGGGACGGGATGAGCAGTTCTTC. The rearrangement uses TRBV5-6 and TRBJ2-1; 11 positions match TRBD2. V trimming: 5 bases; J trimming: 8 bases; junction bases outside the gene matches: 6. The CDR3 length is 14 residues. CDR1 is SGHDT and CDR2 is YYEEEE in the germline V gene.

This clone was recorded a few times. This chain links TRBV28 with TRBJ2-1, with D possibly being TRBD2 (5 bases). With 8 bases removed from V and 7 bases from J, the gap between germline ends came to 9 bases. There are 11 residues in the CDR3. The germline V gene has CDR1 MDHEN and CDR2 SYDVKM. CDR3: CASSDWNEQFF. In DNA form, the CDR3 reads TGTGCCAGCTCGGACTGGAATGAGCAGTTCTTC.

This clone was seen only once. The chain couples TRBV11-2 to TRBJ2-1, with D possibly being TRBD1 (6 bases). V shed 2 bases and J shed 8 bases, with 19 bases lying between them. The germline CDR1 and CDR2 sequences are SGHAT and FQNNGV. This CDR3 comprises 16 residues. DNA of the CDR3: TGTGCCAGCAGCTTAAGGATGGCAGGGGAGATCTATGAGCAGTTCTTC. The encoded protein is CASSLRMAGEIYEQFF.

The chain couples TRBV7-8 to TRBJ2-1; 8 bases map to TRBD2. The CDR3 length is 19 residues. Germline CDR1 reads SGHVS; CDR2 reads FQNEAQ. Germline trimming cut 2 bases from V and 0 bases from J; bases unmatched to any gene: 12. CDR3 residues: CASSLPRTGLAHSYNEQFF. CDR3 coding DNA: TGTGCCAGCAGCTTACCCCGTACCGGACTAGCCCACTCCTACAATGAGCAGTTCTTC.